This note documents a single TCR beta chain sequence. The antigen is unknown. The V gene end was trimmed by 3 bases and the J gene end by 2 bases; junction bases not matched to a gene: 9. There are 16 residues in the CDR3. CDR1 and CDR2 (germline): SGHDT, YYEEEE. This specimen belongs to a study of cytomegalovirus exposure and HLA in healthy donors. Study findings and constraints: As immune exposure information, only CMV serostatus was available. Presence/absence analyses took donor sequencing depth as roughly uniform. A later analysis found most CMV-associated TCR beta chains apparently HLA-restricted.

The PCR employed 60 Vbeta primers together with 13 Jbeta primers. The protocol was immunoSEQ multiplex PCR, while the TCRdb copy is restricted to in-frame clones and leaves out a portion. In the table there are approximately 70,000 clones, 70% to 80% of which are singletons. This chain connects TRBV5-6 to TRBJ2-7; 9 bases match TRBD1. The sequencing input was PBMCs. The clonotype originates from a woman aged 50 to 60 in good health and CMV-seropositive. As DNA, the CDR3 is TGTGCCAGCAGCTCCGTCCGGGACAGGGAGACCTACGAGCAGTACTTC. Translation gives CASSSVRDRETYEQYF.